This T cell receptor (beta chain) was identified in a study of CD8+ T cells in alopecia areata (dated by TCRdb to the late 2010s). Regarding the study in general: Treated patients were enrolled in an open-label pilot trial of oral tofacitinib, 5 to 10 mg twice daily, for moderate-to-severe alopecia areata. Tofacitinib-treated patients had biopsies at baseline and at 4 and 24 weeks of treatment, with a later scalp biopsy in several patients. On the human side, TCRbeta sequencing was run on scalp tissue and on sorted CD4+ and CD8+ peripheral blood T cells from healthy controls and from alopecia areata patients with either patchy or totalis/universalis disease. Patients stayed on tofacitinib for 6 to 18 months and then had 6 months of follow-up off drug so that delayed response and recurrence could be assessed. Scalp clonality was compared across normal scalp (n=4), patchy alopecia areata scalp (n=8), and alopecia totalis/universalis scalp (n=8). RNA came from the PAXgene miRNA kit for fixed scalp, the miRNeasy kit for PBMCs, and the RNeasy kit for mouse skin. In both human patients and the C3H/HeJ mouse model, the study applied high-throughput TCRbeta sequencing to look at T cell clonal expansion in alopecia areata. Amplification of TCRbeta CDR3 regions was done by immunoSEQ multiplex PCR using 35 Vbeta forward primers and 13 Jbeta reverse primers. The SALT score, which quantifies the percentage of affected scalp surface area, was used to measure disease severity in treated patients. Overall study results and their limits: Lesional scalp, especially in alopecia totalis/universalis, showed higher clonality and more expanded CD8+ clones than normal scalp, suggesting antigenic drive. With tofacitinib, both scalp clonality and the number of expanded CD8+ clones among the top 100 scalp clones went down significantly. Shared TCR sequences between patients were less evident than in mice, which may be partly attributable to HLA diversity in the patient population. During tofacitinib treatment, many expanded lesional clones stuck around in both scalp and blood, and this persistence may partly explain why relapse happens after treatment is stopped. Scalp TCR repertoire analysis is complicated because resident alphabeta T cells in normal human skin are also sequenced, whereas mouse skin is dominated by gammadelta T cells. Because the treated cohort was small and had just a single nonresponder, larger studies are needed to establish links between baseline CD8+ expansion and response.

In its sample, this clone was seen a few times. The clone's antigen remains unknown. There are no base qualities to consult, and no much larger clone falls within one base. The treatment or condition label corresponds to: oral pan-JAK inhibitor, 5-10 mg twice daily. From alopecia areata patients, peripheral blood was collected along with lesional scalp punch biopsies. After PBMCs were isolated by density centrifugation and stained for CD3, CD4 and CD8, a FACSAria was used to sort CD4+ and CD8+ T cells. Library preparation was by the immunoSEQ multiplex PCR assay. RNA was extracted from all samples and reverse transcribed into cDNA, which served as template for TCR sequencing. SuperScript III was used for first-strand cDNA synthesis, primed with a 2:1 mix of oligo-dT and random hexamers. A synthetic immune receptor repertoire was used to assess amplification bias, and residual bias was removed computationally. Processing in the source paper ran as follows. Raw reads were preprocessed for error removal, and CDR3 was defined according to IMGT conventions as running from the conserved cysteine to phenylalanine. Clonality was computed by normalizing Shannon entropy by log2 of the number of productive unique TCRs and subtracting the result from 1. CD4 or CD8 identity of scalp clones was inferred by cross-referencing scalp TCRbeta sequences with sorted blood CD4 and CD8 repertoires. This is the immuneACCESS table as TCRdb keeps it, with only in-frame sequences that have V and J called. A part of the clones is gone; compared with another copy, unresolved V genes explain less than half, and the rest is unexplained. From that table come the V and J calls and clone size; the DNA was used to work out D and trimming. Within this sample are 200,000 or so clones, with approximately 38% of them counted one time only. The ten largest clones take up 0.4% to 0.55% of the sample.

From the cysteine through the phenylalanine, the CDR3 covers 14 amino acids. CDR3 DNA only is kept here, 42 bases in frame from base 1. CDR1 and CDR2 are drawn from the germline V gene (reference sequence): SEHNR, FQNEAQ. The V end loses 1 base and the J end loses 0 bases, and a stretch of 5 bases separates them. The receptor comes from a human donor with alopecia areata. The chain links TRBV7-9 with TRBJ2-3; too little of a D gene remains to name it. The sequencing here drew on CD4+ T cells sorted from blood, taken at approximately week 31, from a patient treated with tofacitinib. The CDR3 sequence is CASSLDPSTDTQYF. The DNA sequence reads TGTGCCAGCAGCTTAGATCCTAGCACAGATACGCAGTATTTT.